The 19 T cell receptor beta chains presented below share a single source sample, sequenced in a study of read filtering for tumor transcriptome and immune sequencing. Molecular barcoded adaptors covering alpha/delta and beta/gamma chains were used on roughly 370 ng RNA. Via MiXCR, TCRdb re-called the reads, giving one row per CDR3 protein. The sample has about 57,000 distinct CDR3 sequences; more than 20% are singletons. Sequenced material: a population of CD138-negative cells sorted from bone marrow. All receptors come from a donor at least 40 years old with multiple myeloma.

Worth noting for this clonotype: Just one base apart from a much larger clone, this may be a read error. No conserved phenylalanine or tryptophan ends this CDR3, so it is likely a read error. The CDR3 bases are TGTGCCAGCAGACCTCGGGGGCCTAGCACAGATACGCAGTATTCT. Its translation: CASRPRGPSTDTQYS. V and J are TRBV28 and TRBJ2-3, with D perhaps matching TRBD1 or TRBD2 (6 bases each). The CDR3 sequence is 15 residues long. V was shortened by 6 bases and J by 0 bases, with 13 bases between the two germline ends. Germline V gene data show CDR1 as MDHEN and CDR2 as SYDVKM.

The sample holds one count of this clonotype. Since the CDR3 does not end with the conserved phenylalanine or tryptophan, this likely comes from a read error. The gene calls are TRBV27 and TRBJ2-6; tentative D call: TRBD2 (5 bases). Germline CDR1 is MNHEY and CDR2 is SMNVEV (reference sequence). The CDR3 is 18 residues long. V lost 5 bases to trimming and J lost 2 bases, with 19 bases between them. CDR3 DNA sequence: TGTGCCAGCAGTCACGGTCTCCGAGGGCGGGCTGGGGCCAACGTCCTGACTTTG. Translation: CASSHGLRGRAGANVLTL.

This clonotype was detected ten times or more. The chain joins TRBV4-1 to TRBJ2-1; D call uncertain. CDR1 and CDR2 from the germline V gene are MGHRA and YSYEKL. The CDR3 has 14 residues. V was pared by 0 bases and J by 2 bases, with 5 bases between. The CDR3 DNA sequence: TGCGCCAGCAGCCAAGAAGGGACCTACAATGAGCAGTTCTTC. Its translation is CASSQEGTYNEQFF.

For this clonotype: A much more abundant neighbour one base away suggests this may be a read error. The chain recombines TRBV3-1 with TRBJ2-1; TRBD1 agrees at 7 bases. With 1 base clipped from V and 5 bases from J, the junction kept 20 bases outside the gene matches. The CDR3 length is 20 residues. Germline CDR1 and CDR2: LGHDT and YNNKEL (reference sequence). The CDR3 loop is CASSQGTGTAVLCVNNEQFF. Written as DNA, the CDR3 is TGTGCCAGCAGCCAAGGAACCGGGACAGCAGTGCTCTGCGTGAACAATGAGCAGTTCTTC.

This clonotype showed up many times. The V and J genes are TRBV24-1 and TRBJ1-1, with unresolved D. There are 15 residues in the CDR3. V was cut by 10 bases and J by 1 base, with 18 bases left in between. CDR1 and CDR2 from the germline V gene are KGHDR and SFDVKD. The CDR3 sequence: CATREGKARNTEAFF. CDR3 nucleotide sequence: TGTGCCACTAGGGAGGGAAAGGCAAGGAACACTGAAGCTTTCTTT.

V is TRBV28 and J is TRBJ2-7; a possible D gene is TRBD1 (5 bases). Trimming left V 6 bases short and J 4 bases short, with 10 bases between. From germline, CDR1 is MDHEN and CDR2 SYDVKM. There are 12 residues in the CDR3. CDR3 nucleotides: TGTGCCAGCAGACCCCCAGGGTACGAGCAGTACTTC. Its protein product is CASRPPGYEQYF.

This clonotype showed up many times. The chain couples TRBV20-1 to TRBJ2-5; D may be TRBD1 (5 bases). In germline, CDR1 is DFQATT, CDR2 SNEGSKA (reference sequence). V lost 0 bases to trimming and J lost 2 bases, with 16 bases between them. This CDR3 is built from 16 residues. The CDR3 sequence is CSARDHRQLLQETQYF. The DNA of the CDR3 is TGCAGTGCTAGAGACCACCGACAGTTACTTCAAGAGACCCAGTACTTC.

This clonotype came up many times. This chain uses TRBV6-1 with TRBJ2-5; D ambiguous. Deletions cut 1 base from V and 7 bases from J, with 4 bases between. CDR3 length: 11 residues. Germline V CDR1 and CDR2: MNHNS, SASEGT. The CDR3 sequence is CASSEVWTQYF. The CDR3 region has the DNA TGTGCCAGCAGTGAAGTCTGGACCCAGTACTTC.

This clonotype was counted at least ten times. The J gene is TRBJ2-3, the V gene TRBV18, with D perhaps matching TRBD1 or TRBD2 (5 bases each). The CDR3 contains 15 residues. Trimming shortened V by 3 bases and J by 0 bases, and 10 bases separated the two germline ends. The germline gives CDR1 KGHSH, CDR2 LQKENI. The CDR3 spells CASSPRGESTDTQYF. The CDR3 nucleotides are TGTGCCAGCTCACCGAGGGGAGAGAGCACAGATACGCAGTATTTT. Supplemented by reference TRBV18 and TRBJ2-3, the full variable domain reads NAGVMQNPRHLVRRRGQEARLRCSPMKGHSHVYWYRQLPEEGLKFMVYLQKENIIDESGMPKERFSAEFPKEGPSILRIQQVVRGDSAAYFCASSPRGESTDTQYFGPGTRLTVL.

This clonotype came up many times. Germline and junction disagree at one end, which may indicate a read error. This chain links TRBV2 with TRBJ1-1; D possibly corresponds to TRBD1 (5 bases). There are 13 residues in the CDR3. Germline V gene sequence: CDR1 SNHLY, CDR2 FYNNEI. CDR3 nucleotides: TGTGCCAGCAGCGAAGGGGAGAACACTGAAGCTTTCTTT. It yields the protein CASSEGENTEAFF. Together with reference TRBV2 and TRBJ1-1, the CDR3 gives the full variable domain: EPEVTQTPSHQVTQMGQEVILRCVPISNHLYFYWYRQILGQKVEFLVSFYNNEISEKSEIFDDQFSVERPDGSNFTLKIRSTKLEDSAMYFCASSEGENTEAFFGQGTRLTVV.

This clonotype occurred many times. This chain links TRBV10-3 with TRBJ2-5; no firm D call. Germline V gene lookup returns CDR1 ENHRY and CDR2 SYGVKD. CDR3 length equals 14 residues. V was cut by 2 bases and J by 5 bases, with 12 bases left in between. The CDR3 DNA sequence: TGTGCCATCAGTGAGGCACAGAACGTGGAGACCCAGTACTTC. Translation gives CAISEAQNVETQYF.

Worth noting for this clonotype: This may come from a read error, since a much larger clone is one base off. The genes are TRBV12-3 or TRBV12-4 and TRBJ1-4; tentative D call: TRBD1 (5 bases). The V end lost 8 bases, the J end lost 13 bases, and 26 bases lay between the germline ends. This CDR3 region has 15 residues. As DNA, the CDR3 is TGTGCCAGCTGGGAGTCACAGGACTACCTTGGGAGACTGTTTTTT. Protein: CASWESQDYLGRLFF.

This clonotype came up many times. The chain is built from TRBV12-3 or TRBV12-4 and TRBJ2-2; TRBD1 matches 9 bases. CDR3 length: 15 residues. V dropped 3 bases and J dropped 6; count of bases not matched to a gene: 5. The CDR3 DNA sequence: TGTGCCAGCAGTTTTTTGACAGGGGGTGCCGGGGAGCTGTTTTTT. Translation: CASSFLTGGAGELFF.

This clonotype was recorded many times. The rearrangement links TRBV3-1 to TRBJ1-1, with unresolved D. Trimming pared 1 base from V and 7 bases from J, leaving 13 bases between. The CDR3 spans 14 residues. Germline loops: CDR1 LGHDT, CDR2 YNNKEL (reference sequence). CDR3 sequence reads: CASSQVMGSREAFF. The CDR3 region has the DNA TGTGCCAGCAGCCAAGTGATGGGGAGTCGTGAAGCTTTCTTT.

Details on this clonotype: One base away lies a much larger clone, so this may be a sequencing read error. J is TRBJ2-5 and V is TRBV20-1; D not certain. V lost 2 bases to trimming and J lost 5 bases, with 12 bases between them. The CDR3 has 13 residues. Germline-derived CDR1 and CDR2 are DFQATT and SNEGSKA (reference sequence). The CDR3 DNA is TGCAGTGCTAGACCTTCTGGCCGGGAGACCCAGTACTTC. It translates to CSARPSGRETQYF.

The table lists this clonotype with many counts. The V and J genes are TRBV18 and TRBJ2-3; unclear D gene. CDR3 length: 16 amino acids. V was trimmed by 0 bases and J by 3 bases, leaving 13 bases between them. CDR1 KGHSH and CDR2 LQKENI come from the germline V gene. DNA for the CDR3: TGTGCCAGCTCACCACCCGCTAGGTCGGGTACAGATACGCAGTATTTT. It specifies CASSPPARSGTDTQYF.

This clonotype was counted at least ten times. This chain's CDR3 is CSVDGGTSGDTQYF. For the CDR3, the DNA is TGCAGCGTTGACGGCGGGACTAGCGGGGATACGCAGTATTTT. The V and J genes are TRBV29-1 and TRBJ2-3; 12 nucleotides align to TRBD2. CDR3 length equals 14 residues. The germline V gene has CDR1 SQVTM and CDR2 ANQGSEA. V lost 3 bases, J lost 6 bases, and 4 bases stayed unmatched.

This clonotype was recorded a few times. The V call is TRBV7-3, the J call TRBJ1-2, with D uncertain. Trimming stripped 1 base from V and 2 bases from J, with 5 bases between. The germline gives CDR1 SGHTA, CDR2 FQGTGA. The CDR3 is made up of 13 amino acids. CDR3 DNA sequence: TGTGCCAGCAGCTTAAGCCCGAACTATGGCTACACCTTC. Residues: CASSLSPNYGYTF.

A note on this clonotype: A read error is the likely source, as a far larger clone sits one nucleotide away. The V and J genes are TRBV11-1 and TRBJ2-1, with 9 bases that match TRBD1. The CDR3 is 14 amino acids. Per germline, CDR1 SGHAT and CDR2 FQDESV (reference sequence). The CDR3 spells CACSWTGEGDEQFF. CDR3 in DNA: TGTGCCTGCAGCTGGACAGGGGAGGGCGATGAGCAGTTCTTC.